This is a list of T cell receptor beta chains from one sample in a study of cytomegalovirus exposure and HLA in healthy donors. Profiled with immunoSEQ multiplex PCR; TCRdb holds only in-frame clones, not every one. The sample records more than 80,000 clones, less than 85% being singletons. Sequenced input: PBMCs. Every receptor here comes from a man between 60 and 70 years old in good health and CMV-seronegative. The CDR3 runs from the conserved cysteine through the conserved F or W. The D gene is left open where the match is weak. A clone size is listed for some rows: how often the clone was seen (once, few, many), or a class if it is expanded.

V gene: TRBV18; clone size: NA; J gene: TRBJ1-6; D gene: TRBD1; CDR3 DNA: TGTGCCAGCTCACCACCGAACGGACAGGGGCTTTCACCCCTCCACTTT; CDR3 protein: CASSPPNGQGLSPLHF
V gene: TRBV7-9; clone size: few; J gene: TRBJ1-5; D gene: NA; CDR3 DNA: TGTGCCAGCAGCCCCAGACAAAACCAGCCCCAGCATTTT; CDR3 protein: CASSPRQNQPQHF
V gene: TRBV4-1; clone size: few; J gene: TRBJ1-4; D gene: NA; CDR3 DNA: TGCGCCAGCAGCCAAGGGGAGGGAAAACTGTTTTTT; CDR3 protein: CASSQGEGKLFF
V gene: TRBV6-5; clone size: few; J gene: TRBJ1-2; D gene: TRBD1; CDR3 DNA: TGTGCCAGCAAACAAAGACAGGGAAGGGACTATGGCTACACCTTC; CDR3 protein: CASKQRQGRDYGYTF
V gene: TRBV30; clone size: NA; J gene: TRBJ2-5; D gene: NA; CDR3 DNA: TGTGCCTGGAGCGGGGTCTCGAAGGAGACCCAGTACTTC; CDR3 protein: CAWSGVSKETQYF
V gene: TRBV5-8; clone size: NA; J gene: TRBJ1-3; D gene: NA; CDR3 DNA: TGTGCCAGCAGCTATGGACAGACCGCCTCTGGAAACACCATATATTTT; CDR3 protein: CASSYGQTASGNTIYF
V gene: TRBV6-5; clone size: NA; J gene: TRBJ1-6; D gene: TRBD1; CDR3 DNA: TGTGCCAGCGCTTCCAGGGGGCAACGCTCACCCCTCCACTTT; CDR3 protein: CASASRGQRSPLHF
V gene: TRBV5-1; clone size: few; J gene: TRBJ2-5; D gene: NA; CDR3 DNA: TGCGCCAGCAGCCCCTCTGTGGGGGCGGGGACCCAGTACTTC; CDR3 protein: CASSPSVGAGTQYF
V gene: TRBV6-5; clone size: NA; J gene: TRBJ2-7; D gene: NA; CDR3 DNA: TGTGCCAGCAGTTACTCGATCGCGACAGGCCCTGGCGAGCAGTACTTC; CDR3 protein: CASSYSIATGPGEQYF
V gene: TRBV6-5; clone size: many; J gene: TRBJ2-1; D gene: TRBD2; CDR3 DNA: TGTGCCAGCAGTCCCGGGAGCGGGGGTTACAATGAGCAGTTCTTC; CDR3 protein: CASSPGSGGYNEQFF
V gene: TRBV12-5; clone size: few; J gene: TRBJ2-1; D gene: NA; CDR3 DNA: TGTGCTAGTGCCATGGGGCAGGGTTACAATGAGCAGTTCTTC; CDR3 protein: CASAMGQGYNEQFF
V gene: TRBV7-7; clone size: NA; J gene: TRBJ2-3; D gene: NA; CDR3 DNA: TGTGCCAGCAGCTTCCAGGTCACAGATACGCAGTATTTT; CDR3 protein: CASSFQVTDTQYF
V gene: TRBV7-9; clone size: once; J gene: TRBJ2-7; D gene: TRBD1; CDR3 DNA: TGTGCCAGCAGCTTTGACAGGGCCACCTACGAGCAGTACTTC; CDR3 protein: CASSFDRATYEQYF
V gene: TRBV13; clone size: once; J gene: TRBJ1-2; D gene: NA; CDR3 DNA: TGTGCCAGCAGCTTAGGCGGTGGTACTCTAGTCAGTGGCTACACCTTC; CDR3 protein: CASSLGGGTLVSGYTF
V gene: TRBV10-3; clone size: NA; J gene: TRBJ2-1; D gene: TRBD2; CDR3 DNA: TGTGCCATCAGCTCTACCGGGGGGTCCTCCTACAATGAGCAGTTCTTC; CDR3 protein: CAISSTGGSSYNEQFF
V gene: TRBV27; clone size: once; J gene: TRBJ1-1; D gene: NA; CDR3 DNA: TGTGCCAGTAGGCCCACTAAGAGGACTGAAGCTTTCTTT; CDR3 protein: CASRPTKRTEAFF
V gene: TRBV5-1; clone size: NA; J gene: TRBJ1-2; D gene: NA; CDR3 DNA: TGCGCCAGCAGCTTGGGGGGCCAGGGTGATGGCTACACCTTC; CDR3 protein: CASSLGGQGDGYTF
V gene: TRBV7-8; clone size: NA; J gene: TRBJ1-3; D gene: TRBD1; CDR3 DNA: TGTGCCAGCAGCTTGGGCAGACAGGGGGCACTTGGAAACACCATATATTTT; CDR3 protein: CASSLGRQGALGNTIYF
V gene: TRBV7-8; clone size: NA; J gene: TRBJ1-5; D gene: NA; CDR3 DNA: TGTGCCAGCAGCTTAGCGTGGCAGAGCAATCAGCCCCAGCATTTT; CDR3 protein: CASSLAWQSNQPQHF
V gene: TRBV10-3; clone size: NA; J gene: TRBJ1-2; D gene: TRBD1; CDR3 DNA: TGTGCCATCAGATCCGGGACAGGGAGCGTGGATGGCTACACCTTC; CDR3 protein: CAIRSGTGSVDGYTF
V gene: TRBV11-3; clone size: NA; J gene: TRBJ2-7; D gene: NA; CDR3 DNA: TGTGCCAGCCTCGCACGGGACTTAACCTACGAGCAGTACTTC; CDR3 protein: CASLARDLTYEQYF
V gene: TRBV4-1; clone size: NA; J gene: TRBJ2-6; D gene: TRBD1; CDR3 DNA: TGCGCCAGCAGTAACAGGGGGGCGGCCTCTGGGGCCAACGTCCTGACTTTC; CDR3 protein: CASSNRGAASGANVLTF
V gene: TRBV7-2; clone size: once; J gene: TRBJ2-5; D gene: TRBD2; CDR3 DNA: TGTGCCAGCAGCTTAAATCAACTAGCGGAGGAGACCCAGTACTTC; CDR3 protein: CASSLNQLAEETQYF
V gene: TRBV7-2; clone size: NA; J gene: TRBJ2-3; D gene: NA; CDR3 DNA: TGTGCCAGCAGCTTACCGGGGACTCCTACGCAGTATTTT; CDR3 protein: CASSLPGTPTQYF
V gene: TRBV7-8; clone size: NA; J gene: TRBJ2-2; D gene: TRBD1; CDR3 DNA: TGTGCCAGCAGCCCGAGGTGGACAGGGGACAGTAACACCGGGGAGCTGTTTTTT; CDR3 protein: CASSPRWTGDSNTGELFF
V gene: TRBV6-5; clone size: few; J gene: TRBJ2-7; D gene: NA; CDR3 DNA: TGTGCCAGCAGTAGGACAGACAACTACGAGCAGTACTTC; CDR3 protein: CASSRTDNYEQYF
V gene: TRBV10-3; clone size: few; J gene: TRBJ2-3; D gene: TRBD2; CDR3 DNA: TGTGCCATCAGGGACCCGGGACTAGCGGGGGGGCCGAGTGTTGCAGATACGCAGTATTTT; CDR3 protein: CAIRDPGLAGGPSVADTQYF
V gene: TRBV9; clone size: NA; J gene: TRBJ1-2; D gene: TRBD1; CDR3 DNA: TGTGCCAGCAGCCCCGGGACAGGGAACATTAACTATGGCTACACCTTC; CDR3 protein: CASSPGTGNINYGYTF
V gene: TRBV19; clone size: NA; J gene: TRBJ1-5; D gene: NA; CDR3 DNA: TGTGCCAGTAGTATCGACAGCGATCAGCCCCAGCATTTT; CDR3 protein: CASSIDSDQPQHF
V gene: TRBV9; clone size: NA; J gene: TRBJ1-3; D gene: TRBD1; CDR3 DNA: TGTGCCAGCAGCTTGACAGGGGGGGTGGGAAACACCATATATTTT; CDR3 protein: CASSLTGGVGNTIYF
V gene: TRBV6-4; clone size: NA; J gene: TRBJ1-2; D gene: TRBD1; CDR3 DNA: TGTGCCAGCAGTGAACCCGGGACAGAGAATGGCTACACCTTC; CDR3 protein: CASSEPGTENGYTF
V gene: TRBV7-2; clone size: NA; J gene: TRBJ2-1; D gene: TRBD1; CDR3 DNA: TGTGCCAGCAGCTTCCCGGGACAGGGGAACAATGAGCAGTTCTTC; CDR3 protein: CASSFPGQGNNEQFF
V gene: TRBV6-4; clone size: NA; J gene: TRBJ2-5; D gene: NA; CDR3 DNA: TGTGCCAGCAGTGAACGACCCGGACAGCAAGAGACCCAGTACTTC; CDR3 protein: CASSERPGQQETQYF
V gene: TRBV30; clone size: NA; J gene: TRBJ1-2; D gene: NA; CDR3 DNA: TGTGCCTGGAGGAGACAGGTGGGGTATGGCTACACCTTC; CDR3 protein: CAWRRQVGYGYTF
V gene: TRBV21-1; clone size: once; J gene: TRBJ2-7; D gene: NA; CDR3 DNA: TGTGCCAGCAGCAAAGGGGGCAGCCACCGCTCCTACGAGCAGTACTTC; CDR3 protein: CASSKGGSHRSYEQYF
V gene: TRBV7-2; clone size: NA; J gene: TRBJ2-2; D gene: NA; CDR3 DNA: TGTGCCAGCAGCCCACAGGGTTACACCGGGGAGCTGTTTTTT; CDR3 protein: CASSPQGYTGELFF
V gene: TRBV2; clone size: once; J gene: TRBJ2-5; D gene: NA; CDR3 DNA: TGTGCCAGCAGTGAAGTACCCTCCAGGACCCAGTACTTC; CDR3 protein: CASSEVPSRTQYF
V gene: TRBV5-1; clone size: NA; J gene: TRBJ2-1; D gene: NA; CDR3 DNA: TGCGCCAGCAGCTTGGGACAGGAGTACAATGAGCAGTTCTTC; CDR3 protein: CASSLGQEYNEQFF
V gene: TRBV7-2; clone size: NA; J gene: TRBJ2-2; D gene: NA; CDR3 DNA: TGTGCCAGCAGCCACTCACGGGTGTGGCAAACGACCGGGGAGCTGTTTTTT; CDR3 protein: CASSHSRVWQTTGELFF
V gene: TRBV7-9; clone size: NA; J gene: TRBJ1-6; D gene: NA; CDR3 DNA: TGTGCCAGCAGCTTAGCGAAGGGGGACCCGGGGAGATACTCACCCCTCCACTTT; CDR3 protein: CASSLAKGDPGRYSPLHF
V gene: TRBV5-6; clone size: few; J gene: TRBJ1-4; D gene: TRBD1; CDR3 DNA: TGTGCCAGCAGCGTCGACAGGGGGGTGACTAATGAAAAACTGTTTTTT; CDR3 protein: CASSVDRGVTNEKLFF
V gene: TRBV19; clone size: NA; J gene: TRBJ1-6; D gene: NA; CDR3 DNA: TGTGCCAGTAACTTCTGGGGGGATTCACCCCTCCACTTT; CDR3 protein: CASNFWGDSPLHF
V gene: TRBV23-1; clone size: NA; J gene: TRBJ1-1; D gene: TRBD1; CDR3 DNA: TGCGCCAGCAGTTGGACAGGGGCCGTCCCGAACACTGAAGCTTTCTTT; CDR3 protein: CASSWTGAVPNTEAFF
V gene: TRBV5-4; clone size: NA; J gene: TRBJ2-5; D gene: TRBD2; CDR3 DNA: TGTGCCAGCAGCTCCCGGGGGGAATTAGGCGAGACCCAGTACTTC; CDR3 protein: CASSSRGELGETQYF
V gene: TRBV5-1; clone size: few; J gene: TRBJ2-3; D gene: NA; CDR3 DNA: TGCGCCAGCAGCTCCAATAGTGGCACAGATACGCAGTATTTT; CDR3 protein: CASSSNSGTDTQYF